Below are 27 T cell receptor beta chains sequenced from a single sample in a study of control samples from healthy donors and cancer patients. Method: immunoSEQ multiplex PCR; TCRdb's copy keeps in-frame clones and lacks some. The repertoire holds about 220,000 clones, with about 94% as singletons. The material sequenced was blood. These receptors all stem from a man aged 50 to 60 in good health.

This clone was seen a single time. V usage is TRBV7-9 and J usage is TRBJ2-2; a possible D gene is TRBD1 (5 bases). Trimming removed 1 base from V and 2 bases from J, with 14 bases in between. Germline CDR1 is SEHNR and CDR2 is FQNEAQ (reference sequence). The CDR3 is 17 residues long. DNA for the CDR3: TGTGCCAGCAGCTTAGTTAGGCAGGGTCCCAACACCGGGGAGCTGTTTTTT. Residues: CASSLVRQGPNTGELFF. The full variable domain, its missing parts supplied by reference TRBV7-9 and TRBJ2-2, is DTGVSQNPRHKITKRGQNVTFRCDPISEHNRLYWYRQTLGQGPEFLTYFQNEAQLEKSRLLSDRFSAERPKGSFSTLEIQRTEQGDSAMYLCASSLVRQGPNTGELFFGEGSRLTVL.

This clone was counted between two and nine times. The chain employs TRBV5-1 and TRBJ1-2; 9 positions match TRBD1. Germline loops: CDR1 SGHRS, CDR2 YFSETQ. The CDR3 runs to 14 residues. V dropped 3 bases and J dropped 8; count of bases not matched to a gene: 8. Written as DNA, the CDR3 is TGCGCCAGCAGCTCCCTGACAGGGGGGGGCGGCTACACCTTC. Its protein product is CASSSLTGGGGYTF.

This chain joins TRBV4-3 and TRBJ1-2, with D hard to call. Germline V gene sequence: CDR1 LGHNA, CDR2 YSLEER. CDR3 length equals 13 residues. V lost 2 bases and J 1 base, leaving 5 bases between the germline ends. CDR3 DNA: TGCGCCAGCAGCCAACAGGTTAACTATGGCTACACCTTC. Its protein is CASSQQVNYGYTF.

J is TRBJ1-1 and V is TRBV29-1; maybe TRBD1 (5 bases). V was cut by 5 bases and J by 4 bases, with 17 bases left in between. This CDR3 comprises 14 residues. Germline CDR1 SQVTM, CDR2 ANQGSEA. The CDR3 DNA follows: TGCAGCGTTCAGGGTGTAGCGGGGGTCACTGAAGCTTTCTTT. Amino acids: CSVQGVAGVTEAFF.

This chain joins TRBV5-8 and TRBJ2-2; D not resolved. The CDR3 is 15 residues long. The ends were cut back, 0 bases at V and 0 bases at J, with 6 bases in the middle. Per the germline V gene, CDR1 is SGHTS and CDR2 is YDEGEE. The CDR3 loop reads CASSLGIANTGELFF. The CDR3, as DNA: TGTGCCAGCAGCTTGGGCATCGCGAACACCGGGGAGCTGTTTTTT.

The genes are TRBV2 and TRBJ1-6; maybe TRBD1 (5 bases). This CDR3 spans 13 amino acids. V lost 11 bases to trimming and J lost 9 bases, with 17 bases between them. Germline CDR1 is SNHLY and CDR2 is FYNNEI. The CDR3 nucleotides read TGTGCCGGACGGGACGAGATCGGTTCACCCCTCCACTTT. Protein: CAGRDEIGSPLHF.

This rearrangement joins TRBV30 to TRBJ1-5; 9 positions agree with TRBD1. Germline V CDR1 and CDR2: GTSNPN, SVGIG (reference sequence). Unmatched junction bases numbered 13, after V lost 3 bases and J lost 10 bases. The CDR3 spans 15 residues. The CDR3 here is CAWSHTGTGRQPQHF. Here the CDR3 DNA reads TGTGCCTGGAGCCATACCGGGACAGGGAGACAACCCCAGCATTTT. The full variable domain, completed using reference TRBV30 and TRBJ1-5, is SQTIHQWPATLVQPVGSPLSLECTVEGTSNPNLYWYRQAAGRGLQLLFYSVGIGQISSEVPQNLSASRPQDRQFILSSKKLLLSDSGFYLCAWSHTGTGRQPQHFGDGTRLSIL.

This chain joins TRBV6-2 or TRBV6-3 and TRBJ2-7; unclear D gene. CDR3 length: 12 amino acids. Germline loops: CDR1 MNHEY, CDR2 SVGEGT. Trimming removed 0 bases at V and 7 bases at J, with 7 bases between. The CDR3 region has the DNA TGTGCCAGCAGTTACTCCTACCGAGAGCAGTACTTC. Protein sequence: CASSYSYREQYF.

The chain links TRBV2 to TRBJ1-5; TRBD1 matches 7 bases. The CDR3 has 15 residues. The V segment lost 4 bases and the J segment 6 bases; nucleotides outside the gene matches: 9. Germline CDR1 SNHLY, CDR2 FYNNEI. The CDR3 sequence: CASSGTRDRTQPQHF. Here the CDR3 DNA reads TGTGCCAGCAGTGGGACCCGGGACAGAACTCAGCCCCAGCATTTT.

This clone appeared a single time. The chain joins TRBV28 to TRBJ1-4; D is possibly TRBD1 (5 bases). From germline, CDR1 is MDHEN and CDR2 SYDVKM. The CDR3 is 15 residues long. Trimming stripped 5 bases from V and 7 bases from J, with 17 bases between. The CDR3 loop reads CASSTLGTSREKLFF. The DNA of the CDR3 is TGTGCCAGCAGTACTCTTGGGACTTCCCGTGAAAAACTGTTTTTT. The entire variable domain, with the rest obtained from reference TRBV28 and TRBJ1-4, is as follows: DVKVTQSSRYLVKRTGEKVFLECVQDMDHENMFWYRQDPGLGLRLIYFSYDVKMKEKGDIPEGYSVSREKKERFSLILESASTNQTSMYLCASSTLGTSREKLFFGSGTQLSVL.

This rearrangement joins TRBV4-1 to TRBJ1-5; 7 nucleotides align to TRBD1. Trimming took 4 bases from V and 0 from J; bases not matched to a gene: 12. Per the germline V gene, CDR1 is MGHRA and CDR2 is YSYEKL. The CDR3 has 18 amino acids. The CDR3 is CASSPTGALPYSNQPQHF. The CDR3 coding sequence is TGCGCCAGCAGCCCCACAGGGGCCTTGCCTTATAGCAATCAGCCCCAGCATTTT.

This clone was observed a few times. The chain links TRBV3-1 (or the pseudogene TRBV3-2) to TRBJ1-3; 7 bases agree with TRBD1. CDR1 is LGHDT, CDR2 YNNKEL, per germline (reference sequence). The trim removed 2 bases at V and 6 bases at J, leaving 4 bases unmatched. This CDR3 is 14 amino acids long. The CDR3: CASSQRQGENTIYF. CDR3 sequence (DNA): TGTGCCAGCAGCCAACGACAGGGCGAAAACACCATATATTTT.

V is TRBV14 and J is TRBJ1-6; D is uncertain. The germline V gene has CDR1 SGHDN and CDR2 FVKESK. The V and J ends lost 3 bases and 3 bases respectively, with 9 bases between them. This CDR3 is 15 amino acids long. The CDR3 DNA reads as TGTGCCAGCAGCCAGCAGGAGCTCTATAATTCACCCCTCCACTTT. Its protein product is CASSQQELYNSPLHF.

This sequence joins TRBV25-1 and TRBJ1-3, with D perhaps matching TRBD1 (6 bases). The CDR3 runs 14 residues. CDR1 is MGHDK, CDR2 SYGVNS, per germline. V lost 6 bases and J 8 bases, leaving 17 bases between the germline ends. The CDR3 region has the DNA TGTGCCAGCAGGGGGCAGGGGTTGATAGACACCATATATTTT. It translates to CASRGQGLIDTIYF.

This chain links TRBV9 with TRBJ2-1; unclear D gene. Trimming removed 0 bases at V and 0 bases at J, with 13 bases between. The CDR3 has 17 residues. Germline CDR1 is SGDLS and CDR2 is YYNGEE. The CDR3 loop is CASSVGGTPVSYNEQFF. CDR3 coding DNA: TGTGCCAGCAGCGTAGGAGGTACACCTGTCTCCTACAATGAGCAGTTCTTC.

The chain links TRBV7-3 to TRBJ2-3, with unresolved D. This CDR3 spans 13 amino acids. Germline loops: CDR1 SGHTA, CDR2 FQGTGA. V gave up 5 bases and J gave up 6 bases, with 12 bases separating them. The CDR3 here is CASSLKNRDTQYF. The CDR3 region has the DNA TGTGCCAGCAGCCTAAAGAATAGGGATACGCAGTATTTT.

The chain uses TRBV6-5 and TRBJ1-1, with 8 nucleotides matching TRBD1. V was pared by 6 bases and J by 2 bases, with 5 bases of the junction left unmatched. The germline gives CDR1 MNHEY, CDR2 SVGAGI. The CDR3 loop spans 14 amino acids. The CDR3 region is CASSSGQGNTEAFF. The CDR3 DNA is TGTGCCAGCAGCTCTGGACAGGGCAACACTGAAGCTTTCTTT.

V is TRBV7-2 and J is TRBJ2-5; D call uncertain. CDR1 is SGHTA and CDR2 is FQGNSA in the germline V gene. The V gene lost 5 bases and the J gene lost 6 bases, with 13 bases spanning the gap. The CDR3 has 13 amino acids. In DNA, the CDR3 is TGTGCCAGCAGCCTCCTTCGTGCGAAGACCCAGTACTTC. Translation: CASSLLRAKTQYF.

The V gene is TRBV9, the J gene TRBJ2-3; D call uncertain. CDR3 length: 14 residues. From germline, CDR1 is SGDLS and CDR2 YYNGEE. Trimming removed 2 bases from V and 3 bases from J, with 10 bases in between. CDR3 nucleotides: TGTGCCAGCAGCGTCCTAGTCCGGACAGATACGCAGTATTTT. This encodes CASSVLVRTDTQYF.

This clone has only one observation. This chain connects TRBV9 to TRBJ2-3; 9 positions agree with TRBD2. Germline CDR1 SGDLS, CDR2 YYNGEE. CDR3 length equals 16 residues. The trim removed 4 bases at V and 1 base at J, leaving 7 bases unmatched. The CDR3 DNA is TGTGCCAGCAGCCCTCAGCGGGGGGCACGCACAGATACGCAGTATTTT. The encoded protein is CASSPQRGARTDTQYF.

This rearrangement joins TRBV28 to TRBJ2-2, with TRBD2 identical over 7 bases. The V gene's germline CDR1 is MDHEN and CDR2 SYDVKM. CDR3 length equals 14 residues. V shed 7 bases, J shed 0 bases, and the junction held 2 bases outside the gene matches. The CDR3 here is CASIAGANTGELFF. The CDR3 DNA reads as TGTGCCAGCATTGCGGGGGCGAACACCGGGGAGCTGTTTTTT.

This chain links TRBV5-5 with TRBJ2-3; weak D call: TRBD2 (5 bases). Germline V gene lookup returns CDR1 SGHKS and CDR2 YYEKEE (reference sequence). Trimming pared 2 bases from V and 6 bases from J, leaving 13 bases between. CDR3 length: 14 amino acids. This chain's CDR3 is CASSFSTEADTQYF. In nucleotides, the CDR3 is TGTGCCAGCAGCTTTTCAACGGAGGCGGATACGCAGTATTTT. Variable domain in full (rest from reference TRBV5-5 and TRBJ2-3): DAGVTQSPTHLIKTRGQQVTLRCSPISGHKSVSWYQQVLGQGPQFIFQYYEKEERGRGNFPDRFSARQFPNYSSELNVNALLLGDSALYLCASSFSTEADTQYFGPGTRLTVL.

This clone has a single count. The genes are TRBV7-9 and TRBJ1-1; tentatively, D is TRBD1 (6 bases). This CDR3 spans 16 amino acids. The V and J ends lost 6 bases and 4 bases respectively, with 21 bases between them. Germline assignment: CDR1 SEHNR and CDR2 FQNEAQ (reference sequence). The CDR3 loop reads CASSAAWGALSTEAFF. Written as DNA, the CDR3 is TGTGCCAGCAGTGCCGCGTGGGGGGCGCTGAGCACTGAAGCTTTCTTT.

V gene TRBV9 combines with J gene TRBJ1-2; no definite D call. Germline values: CDR1 SGDLS, CDR2 YYNGEE. This CDR3 is 14 amino acids long. Trimming cost V 0 bases and J 2 bases, with 8 bases left between them. CDR3 amino acids: CASSVGGSNYGYTF. DNA of the CDR3: TGTGCCAGCAGCGTAGGAGGGTCAAACTATGGCTACACCTTC.

This clone turned up a few times. This rearrangement joins TRBV20-1 to TRBJ1-1, with D uncertain. In germline, CDR1 is DFQATT, CDR2 SNEGSKA (reference sequence). Trimming removed 7 bases from V and 1 base from J, with 7 bases in between. The CDR3 is made up of 11 amino acids. CDR3 sequence reads: CSVGGNTEAFF. In DNA, the CDR3 is TGCAGTGTCGGTGGGAACACTGAAGCTTTCTTT.

The chain is built from TRBV6-5 and TRBJ1-2; no clear D. CDR1 is MNHEY and CDR2 is SVGAGI in the germline V gene. V was pared by 0 bases and J by 2 bases, with 13 bases between. The length of the CDR3 is 16 residues. The CDR3 DNA reads as TGTGCCAGCAGTTACTCTTTGGGCAGCTTCAACTATGGCTACACCTTC. This gives the protein CASSYSLGSFNYGYTF.

This clone was recorded only once. V and J are TRBV5-6 and TRBJ2-3, with 7 bases aligning to TRBD2. Germline V lookup: CDR1 SGHDT, CDR2 YYEEEE. The CDR3 totals 17 residues. Losses at the gene ends were 3 bases for V and 3 bases for J; bases not matched to a gene: 13. In DNA form, the CDR3 reads TGTGCCAGCAGCTGGGCGCGGCTAGCGGCGCGTACAGATACGCAGTATTTT. It codes for CASSWARLAARTDTQYF.